These 26 T cell receptor beta chains were all obtained from the same sample, sequenced in a study of shared T cell receptors in the human thymus. Using immunoSEQ multiplex PCR, the repertoire was profiled, and TCRdb retains in-frame clones only, with some absent. The profile shows hundreds of thousands of clones, about 89% of them singletons. The same data also went into a second study, on human thymus T cells.

The sequencing sample was made of thymocytes. The receptors here all came from a boy in the first two years of life with a congenital heart defect.

The chain has TRBV15 and TRBJ1-1; D uncertain. From germline, CDR1 is LNHNV and CDR2 YYDKDF (reference sequence). This CDR3 has 13 amino acids. V gave up 0 bases and J gave up 8 bases, with 10 bases separating them. The DNA for the CDR3 is TGTGCCACCAGCAGAGATCAGGAGGTAGAAGCTTTCTTT. This sequence encodes CATSRDQEVEAFF.

This clone is a singleton in its sample. V usage is TRBV2 and J usage is TRBJ1-3; the D is unclear. V gave up 7 bases and J gave up 3 bases, with 16 bases separating them. Germline assignment: CDR1 SNHLY and CDR2 FYNNEI. The CDR3 has 15 amino acids. CDR3 nucleotide sequence: TGTGCCAGCAACCGAGGAAGGGAGGATGGAAACACCATATATTTT. It translates to CASNRGREDGNTIYF. The complete variable domain, with remaining parts taken from reference TRBV2 and TRBJ1-3, reads EPEVTQTPSHQVTQMGQEVILRCVPISNHLYFYWYRQILGQKVEFLVSFYNNEISEKSEIFDDQFSVERPDGSNFTLKIRSTKLEDSAMYFCASNRGREDGNTIYFGEGSWLTVV.

The J gene is TRBJ1-6, the V gene TRBV19, with a weak D call TRBD1 (5 bases). Trimming pared 3 bases from V and 4 bases from J, leaving 13 bases between. Per germline, CDR1 LNHDA and CDR2 SQIVND (reference sequence). This CDR3 is built from 16 residues. Written as DNA, the CDR3 is TGTGCCAGTAGTATCTCAGGGCTCCTTTATAATTCACCCCTCCACTTT. It encodes CASSISGLLYNSPLHF.

This clone has just one count. The genes are TRBV5-1 and TRBJ1-4, with no clear D. Germline V gene lookup returns CDR1 SGHRS and CDR2 YFSETQ. The CDR3 extends over 15 amino acids. V was trimmed by 4 bases and J by 6 bases, leaving 16 bases between them. The CDR3 nucleotides are TGCGCCAGCAGCCCAGCGGGGTTAGTACATGAAAAACTGTTTTTT. Its translation is CASSPAGLVHEKLFF.

The rearrangement links TRBV5-1 to TRBJ2-5; 9 nucleotides match TRBD1. The CDR3 is made up of 16 amino acids. Germline assignment: CDR1 SGHRS and CDR2 YFSETQ. With V trimmed by 3 bases and J by 4 bases, 10 bases remained unmatched. The CDR3 region is CASSWIQGQGIETQYF. CDR3 in DNA: TGCGCCAGCAGCTGGATCCAGGGACAGGGTATAGAGACCCAGTACTTC.

V and J are TRBV2 and TRBJ1-1; D might be TRBD1 (5 bases). V lost 1 base to trimming and J lost 5 bases, with 17 bases between them. The germline V gene has CDR1 SNHLY and CDR2 FYNNEI. The CDR3 has 16 residues. The CDR3 region is CASSEDVRALRTEAFF. Here the CDR3 DNA reads TGTGCCAGCAGTGAAGATGTCAGGGCTTTGAGAACTGAAGCTTTCTTT.

This clone came up once. The chain is built from TRBV6-6 and TRBJ1-1, with 9 bases aligning to TRBD1. This CDR3 spans 16 amino acids. V lost 5 bases, J lost 3 bases, and 10 bases stayed unmatched. Germline V gives CDR1 MNHNY, CDR2 SVGAGI (reference sequence). The CDR3 DNA is TGTGCCAGCAGTCTAAGACAGGGGGGTAATCACACTGAAGCTTTCTTT. It encodes CASSLRQGGNHTEAFF.

The chain carries TRBV2 and TRBJ1-4; weak D call: TRBD1 (5 bases). The CDR3 covers 15 residues. Trimming took 4 bases from V and 4 from J, leaving 13 bases between them. Germline values: CDR1 SNHLY, CDR2 FYNNEI. CDR3 region: CASSGPGGNNEKLFF. The CDR3 DNA sequence: TGTGCCAGCAGTGGACCCGGGGGTAATAATGAAAAACTGTTTTTT.

This clone came up a few times. The J gene is TRBJ2-1, the V gene TRBV10-2; 10 bases align to TRBD2. Germline trimming cut 5 bases from V and 1 base from J; bases unmatched to any gene: 11. From germline, CDR1 is WSHSY and CDR2 SAAADI. The CDR3 length is 18 residues. The CDR3 coding sequence is TGCGCCAGCAGTCGCGGGGTAGCGGGAGGCCCGTCCTACAATGAGCAGTTCTTC. It yields the protein CASSRGVAGGPSYNEQFF.

The chain carries TRBV28 and TRBJ1-6; D is unclear. CDR1 and CDR2 (germline): MDHEN, SYDVKM. The CDR3 runs to 17 residues. The V gene lost 3 bases and the J gene lost 4 bases, with 16 bases spanning the gap. The CDR3 loop is CASSFLDDILYNSPLHF. The CDR3 DNA follows: TGTGCCAGCAGTTTCTTGGATGACATCTTGTATAATTCACCCCTCCACTTT.

This clone was picked up a small number of times. CDR3 region: CATSRDGQGAGQPQHF. The CDR3 DNA sequence: TGTGCCACCAGCAGAGATGGACAGGGGGCCGGGCAGCCCCAGCATTTT. The V gene is TRBV15, the J gene TRBJ1-5; 11 bases align to TRBD1. This CDR3 has 16 amino acids. CDR1 and CDR2 from the germline V gene are LNHNV and YYDKDF (reference sequence). J was trimmed by 7 bases and V by 0 bases; bases with no gene match: 5.

As DNA, the CDR3 is TGTGCCAGCAGTTCCGAGAGACAAGAGACCCAGTACTTC. It encodes CASSSERQETQYF. The gene calls are TRBV6-1 and TRBJ2-5; D ambiguous. CDR3 length equals 13 residues. The V and J ends lost 5 bases and 2 bases respectively, with 9 bases between them. Germline CDR1 reads MNHNS; CDR2 reads SASEGT.

This chain uses TRBV30 with TRBJ1-2, with D hard to call. CDR3 size: 14 residues. Deletions cut 0 bases from V and 8 bases from J, with 16 bases between. The germline gives CDR1 GTSNPN, CDR2 SVGIG (reference sequence). CDR3 bases: TGTGCCTGGAGTGTGGGCCAGCATAAAGACGGCTACACCTTC. It specifies CAWSVGQHKDGYTF.

The rearrangement links TRBV4-1 to TRBJ2-1; D may be TRBD1 (6 bases). Germline V gene sequence: CDR1 MGHRA, CDR2 YSYEKL. Between the trimmed V and J ends, which lost 0 bases and 7 bases, there was a span of 16 bases. CDR3 length equals 16 residues. CDR3 loop: CASSQDPGTPGNEQFF. The CDR3 coding sequence is TGCGCCAGCAGCCAAGACCCCGGGACACCTGGGAATGAGCAGTTCTTC.

The rearrangement joins TRBV10-3 to TRBJ2-6, with TRBD1 matching over 7 bases. The CDR3 contains 19 residues. Unmatched junction bases numbered 15, after V lost 6 bases and J lost 1 base. The V gene's germline CDR1 is ENHRY and CDR2 SYGVKD. Here the CDR3 reads CAIREDRVEGRSGANVLTF. CDR3 DNA: TGTGCCATCAGGGAAGACAGGGTAGAAGGAAGGTCTGGGGCCAACGTCCTGACTTTC.

The table lists this clone with a count of one. This chain links TRBV6-1 with TRBJ1-5; TRBD1 is a possible D gene (5 bases). The CDR3 runs to 13 residues. Germline V gives CDR1 MNHNS, CDR2 SASEGT. Deletions cut 7 bases from V and 2 bases from J, with 9 bases between. The CDR3 here is CASNRRGNQPQHF. The CDR3 nucleotides read TGTGCCAGCAATCGCAGGGGCAATCAGCCCCAGCATTTT.

The chain recombines TRBV7-9 with TRBJ2-3; 9 nucleotides agree with TRBD2. The germline V gene encodes CDR1 SEHNR and CDR2 FQNEAQ (reference sequence). With 5 bases clipped from V and 0 bases from J, the junction kept 3 bases outside the gene matches. CDR3 length equals 15 residues. The CDR3 region has the DNA TGTGCCAGCAGCGCGACTAGCGGCAGCACAGATACGCAGTATTTT. This codes for CASSATSGSTDTQYF.

Only one count was recorded for this clone. The chain carries TRBV4-3 and TRBJ2-5, with a weak D call TRBD1 (5 bases). The V and J ends lost 1 base and 2 bases respectively, with 11 bases between them. CDR1 is LGHNA, CDR2 YSLEER, per germline. This CDR3 has 15 residues. The CDR3 loop reads CASSQGWAGQETQYF. DNA for the CDR3: TGCGCCAGCAGCCAAGGATGGGCAGGGCAAGAGACCCAGTACTTC.

The chain recombines TRBV12-5 with TRBJ1-3; D uncertain. Trimming took 7 bases from V and 0 from J, leaving 10 bases between them. The V gene's germline CDR1 is LGHNT and CDR2 FRNRAP. CDR3 length: 14 residues. CDR3 DNA: TGTGCTAGTGCCCCACGGAGCTCTGGAAACACCATATATTTT. This encodes CASAPRSSGNTIYF.

This chain connects TRBV18 to TRBJ1-1; D remains ambiguous. The CDR3 length is 13 residues. Germline V gene sequence: CDR1 KGHSH, CDR2 LQKENI. V lost 3 bases and J lost 4, with 9 bases in between. CDR3 residues: CASSPTRGTEAFF. For the CDR3, the DNA is TGTGCCAGCTCACCGACCCGAGGCACTGAAGCTTTCTTT.

In its sample, this clone was seen a few times. The V gene is TRBV18, the J gene TRBJ2-1; TRBD2 aligns across 7 bases. CDR3 size: 16 residues. Trimming took 0 bases from V and 4 from J; bases not matched to a gene: 6. Germline CDR1 is KGHSH and CDR2 is LQKENI. The CDR3 sequence is CASSPPDWEGYNEQFF. The DNA for the CDR3 is TGTGCCAGCTCACCACCGGACTGGGAGGGGTACAATGAGCAGTTCTTC.

The chain is built from TRBV5-1 and TRBJ2-6, with D possibly matching TRBD2 (6 bases). V was cut by 2 bases and J by 4 bases, with 25 bases left in between. Germline V lookup: CDR1 SGHRS, CDR2 YFSETQ. This CDR3 is built from 20 residues. CDR3 sequence (DNA): TGCGCCAGCAGCTTCTCGGCTAGACTAGACCGAGAGGTGGGGGCCAACGTCCTGACTTTC. It codes for CASSFSARLDREVGANVLTF.

The gene calls are TRBV5-6 and TRBJ2-7; possible D gene TRBD1, 6 bases. The CDR3 is 15 residues long. V dropped 4 bases and J dropped 0 bases, with 14 bases sitting between them. Germline CDR1 reads SGHDT; CDR2 reads YYEEEE. The CDR3 DNA is TGTGCCAGCAGCATCCGGGACAAGAGCTCCTACGAGCAGTACTTC. Amino acids: CASSIRDKSSYEQYF. The whole variable domain, remainder taken from reference TRBV5-6 and TRBJ2-7, is DAGVTQSPTHLIKTRGQQVTLRCSPKSGHDTVSWYQQALGQGPQFIFQYYEEEERQRGNFPDRFSGHQFPNYSSELNVNALLLGDSALYLCASSIRDKSSYEQYFGPGTRLTVT.

The V call is TRBV18, the J call TRBJ2-4; 9 bases match TRBD1. J gave up 3 bases and V 6 bases, and 18 bases lay outside the gene matches. Looked up from germline, CDR1 is KGHSH and CDR2 is LQKENI. The CDR3 consists of 19 residues. The CDR3 loop is CASSVETGGQALDKNIQYF. The CDR3 nucleotides read TGTGCCAGCTCCGTGGAGACAGGGGGTCAGGCTTTGGACAAAAACATTCAGTACTTC.

This chain links TRBV27 with TRBJ1-1, with D unresolved. The CDR3 totals 13 residues. The V end was cut by 5 bases, the J end by 2 bases, with 9 bases between. Germline CDR1 and CDR2: MNHEY and SMNVEV (reference sequence). The CDR3 coding sequence is TGTGCCAGCAGTATCTCAGAAAACACTGAAGCTTTCTTT. Its translation is CASSISENTEAFF.

The chain links TRBV6-5 to TRBJ2-5; TRBD1 aligns across 7 bases. The junction had 11 bases not matched to a gene; V was cut back by 4 bases and J by 3 bases. There are 16 residues in the CDR3. Germline V lookup: CDR1 MNHEY, CDR2 SVGAGI. Written as DNA, the CDR3 is TGTGCCAGCAGTTCCCGGGGACAGTTTGGTGAAGAGACCCAGTACTTC. Translating gives CASSSRGQFGEETQYF.